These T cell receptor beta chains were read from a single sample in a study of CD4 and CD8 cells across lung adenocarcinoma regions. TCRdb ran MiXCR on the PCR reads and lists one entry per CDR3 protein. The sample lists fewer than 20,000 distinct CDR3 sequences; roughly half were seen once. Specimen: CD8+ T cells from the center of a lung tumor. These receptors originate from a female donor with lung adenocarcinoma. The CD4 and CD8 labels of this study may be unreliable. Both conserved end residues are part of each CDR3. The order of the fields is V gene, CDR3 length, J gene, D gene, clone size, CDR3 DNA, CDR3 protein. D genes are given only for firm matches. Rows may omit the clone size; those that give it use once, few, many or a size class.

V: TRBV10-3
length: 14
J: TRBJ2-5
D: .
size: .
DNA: TGTGCCGGAACCTATCAAGCTGGGGCCAACGTCCAGTACTTC
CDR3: CAGTYQAGANVQYF

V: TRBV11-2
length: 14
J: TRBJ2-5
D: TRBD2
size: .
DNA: TGTGCCAGCAGCCCTAGCGGGGGGGAAGAGACCCAGTACTTC
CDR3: CASSPSGGEETQYF

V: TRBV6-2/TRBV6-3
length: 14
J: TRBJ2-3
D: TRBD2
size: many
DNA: TGTGCCAGCAGCCCCGGACTAGACCCTGATACGCAGTATTTT
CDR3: CASSPGLDPDTQYF

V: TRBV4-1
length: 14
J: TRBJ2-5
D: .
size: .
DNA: TGCGCCAGCAGCGACAGTAGCCTTAAAGAGACCCAGTACTTC
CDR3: CASSDSSLKETQYF

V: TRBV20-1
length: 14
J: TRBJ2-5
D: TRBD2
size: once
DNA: TGCAGTGCTAAGTCGGGACTAGAAGGGGAGACCCAGTACTTC
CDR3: CSAKSGLEGETQYF

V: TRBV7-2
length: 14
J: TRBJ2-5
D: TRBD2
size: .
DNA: TGTGCCAGCAGCTCCGGGGGGTACCAAGAGACCCAGTACTTC
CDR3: CASSSGGYQETQYF

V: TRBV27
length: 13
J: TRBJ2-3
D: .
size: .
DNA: TGTGCCTGGGGTTTGAGGGCCAAAGATACGCAGTATTTT
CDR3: CAWGLRAKDTQYF

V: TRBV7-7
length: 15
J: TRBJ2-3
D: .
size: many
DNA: TGTGCTAGCAGCTCATCCTTTTCACGCACAGATACGCAGTATTTT
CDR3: CASSSSFSRTDTQYF

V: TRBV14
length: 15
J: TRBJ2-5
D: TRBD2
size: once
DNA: TGTGCCAGCAGCCGACTAGCGGGATGCCAAGAGACCCAGTACTTC
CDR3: CASSRLAGCQETQYF

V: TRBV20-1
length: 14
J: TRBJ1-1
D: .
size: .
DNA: TGCAGTGCCAGACAGGCTGCGGGCCCTCCTGAAGCTTTCTTT
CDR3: CSARQAAGPPEAFF

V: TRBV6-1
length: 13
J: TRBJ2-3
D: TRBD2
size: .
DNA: TGTGCCAGCAGAGCGGGAGGGGCAGATACGCAGTATTTT
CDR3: CASRAGGADTQYF

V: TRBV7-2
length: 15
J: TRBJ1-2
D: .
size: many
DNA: TGTGCCAGCAGCTTAGCGCAGGGAGACTTTTATGGCTACACCTTC
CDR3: CASSLAQGDFYGYTF

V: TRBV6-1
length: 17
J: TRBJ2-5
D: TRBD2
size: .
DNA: TGTGCCAGCAGTCCAACGCCTGGGACTAGCGGGGGTCAGACCCAGTACTTC
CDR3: CASSPTPGTSGGQTQYF

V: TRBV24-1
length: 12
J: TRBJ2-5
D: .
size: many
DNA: TGTGCCACCAGCAGGGGTGGAGAGACCCAGTACTTC
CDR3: CATSRGGETQYF

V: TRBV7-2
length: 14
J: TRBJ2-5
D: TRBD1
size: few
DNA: TGTGCCAGCAGCCGAGGACAGGGGAGGGAGACCCAGTACTTC
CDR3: CASSRGQGRETQYF

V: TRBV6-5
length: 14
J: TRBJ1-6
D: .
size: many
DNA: TGTGCCAGCAGTTACTCGACGGGAAGTTCACCCCTCCACTTT
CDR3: CASSYSTGSSPLHF

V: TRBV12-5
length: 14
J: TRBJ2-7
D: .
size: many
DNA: TGTGCTAGTGGTATCCCCGGTGGAGCGGTCGAGCAGTACTTC
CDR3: CASGIPGGAVEQYF